These T cell receptor beta chains were read from a single sample in a study of blood T cells in healthy people across ages. TCRdb re-called the 5' RACE reads with MiXCR, one entry per CDR3 protein. The data show 980,000 or so distinct CDR3 sequences, about 48% seen once. The material sequenced was blood. Receptors were obtained from a man between 25 and 39 years old in good health. Both conserved end residues are part of each CDR3. Each record gives: CDR3 length, V gene, CDR3 protein.

len: 14
v_gene: TRBV20-1
CDR3aa: CSARDARGYTEAFF

len: 15
v_gene: TRBV6-2/TRBV6-3
CDR3aa: CASSYVGRTQETQYF

len: 14
v_gene: TRBV5-5
CDR3aa: CASSMTGAGGELFF

len: 14
v_gene: TRBV5-1
CDR3aa: CASMHGGLQETQYF

len: 14
v_gene: TRBV7-9
CDR3aa: CASSLEVQLYGYTF

len: 13
v_gene: TRBV7-2
CDR3aa: CASSSRDSDTQYF

len: 14
v_gene: TRBV4-2
CDR3aa: CASSQGLEVREQYF

len: 15
v_gene: TRBV5-1
CDR3aa: CASSSGSGKDEKLFF

len: 16
v_gene: TRBV7-2
CDR3aa: CASSFALLGGDSPLHF

len: 20
v_gene: TRBV4-1
CDR3aa: CASSQDGGSGTTGRNEKLFF

len: 14
v_gene: TRBV6-6
CDR3aa: CASSGRPGANVLTF

len: 14
v_gene: TRBV28
CDR3aa: CASQPGPSTDTQYF

len: 14
v_gene: TRBV4-3
CDR3aa: CASSQEWTDNEQFF

len: 12
v_gene: TRBV6-1
CDR3aa: CASSEVYNEQFF

len: 15
v_gene: TRBV9
CDR3aa: CASSGREGINTEAFF

len: 13
v_gene: TRBV3-1
CDR3aa: CASQRALNTEAFF

len: 15
v_gene: TRBV7-9
CDR3aa: CASSGPSGGEETQYF

len: 14
v_gene: TRBV3-1
CDR3aa: CASSQDGGGSVSTF

len: 13
v_gene: TRBV10-3
CDR3aa: CAISEEGLEGYTF

len: 17
v_gene: TRBV3-1
CDR3aa: CASSHLAGSSGANVLTF

len: 19
v_gene: TRBV10-3
CDR3aa: CAISDLVSSVVGRSDTQYF

len: 14
v_gene: TRBV18
CDR3aa: CASSPGRTYTEAFF

len: 13
v_gene: TRBV11-1
CDR3aa: CASTLGSSYEQYF

len: 16
v_gene: TRBV7-2
CDR3aa: CASSLYPAGGQETQYF

len: 16
v_gene: TRBV28
CDR3aa: CASIHRGRASNYGYTF

len: 15
v_gene: TRBV3-1
CDR3aa: CASSWAELARNEQFF

len: 16
v_gene: TRBV28
CDR3aa: CASSSSLTGEGTEAFF

len: 16
v_gene: TRBV28
CDR3aa: CASSGLRGDNYNEQFF

len: 14
v_gene: TRBV25-1
CDR3aa: CASSAREEFAEAFF

len: 15
v_gene: TRBV27
CDR3aa: CASSLYRASTDTQYF

len: 14
v_gene: TRBV5-1
CDR3aa: CASSPANSKETQYF

len: 16
v_gene: TRBV7-9
CDR3aa: CASSAKNKGSDYEQYF

len: 15
v_gene: TRBV5-5
CDR3aa: CASSYSWTGGSEQYF

len: 14
v_gene: TRBV10-3
CDR3aa: CAIKMTSGGHEQYF

len: 17
v_gene: TRBV4-3
CDR3aa: CASSQERPSGRTGELFF

len: 16
v_gene: TRBV2
CDR3aa: CASSGGLGTFTDTQYF

len: 15
v_gene: TRBV12-3/TRBV12-4
CDR3aa: CASSLLRGAGETQYF

len: 17
v_gene: TRBV6-1
CDR3aa: CASSSGSWTANTGELFF

len: 12
v_gene: TRBV6-6
CDR3aa: CASSYSRLEQYF

len: 14
v_gene: TRBV15
CDR3aa: CATGSGTGVVEQYF

len: 14
v_gene: TRBV25-1
CDR3aa: CASSESIRGFEAFF

len: 15
v_gene: TRBV6-5
CDR3aa: CASSPWTSGGGEQYF

len: 13
v_gene: TRBV12-5
CDR3aa: CARRAYGAYEQYF

len: 15
v_gene: TRBV12-3/TRBV12-4
CDR3aa: CASRPGRRAWYEQYF

len: 17
v_gene: TRBV4-1
CDR3aa: CASSPNLAGYSYNEQFF

len: 11
v_gene: TRBV10-3
CDR3aa: CAISDSAGNTF

len: 16
v_gene: TRBV7-9
CDR3aa: CASSFGTATIVEKLFF

len: 16
v_gene: TRBV7-3
CDR3aa: CASSLSHLGDGGELFF

len: 16
v_gene: TRBV7-9
CDR3aa: CASSPRTGTGVTEAFF

len: 13
v_gene: TRBV30
CDR3aa: CAWSPTGAGGYTF

len: 14
v_gene: TRBV19
CDR3aa: CASSPGQAYYGYTF

len: 14
v_gene: TRBV27
CDR3aa: CASSTVAGFYEQYF

len: 16
v_gene: TRBV27
CDR3aa: CASSLWSQGSTNEQFF

len: 15
v_gene: TRBV18
CDR3aa: CASSPARVPNYGYTF

len: 14
v_gene: TRBV12-3/TRBV12-4
CDR3aa: CASSWAGKAGELFF